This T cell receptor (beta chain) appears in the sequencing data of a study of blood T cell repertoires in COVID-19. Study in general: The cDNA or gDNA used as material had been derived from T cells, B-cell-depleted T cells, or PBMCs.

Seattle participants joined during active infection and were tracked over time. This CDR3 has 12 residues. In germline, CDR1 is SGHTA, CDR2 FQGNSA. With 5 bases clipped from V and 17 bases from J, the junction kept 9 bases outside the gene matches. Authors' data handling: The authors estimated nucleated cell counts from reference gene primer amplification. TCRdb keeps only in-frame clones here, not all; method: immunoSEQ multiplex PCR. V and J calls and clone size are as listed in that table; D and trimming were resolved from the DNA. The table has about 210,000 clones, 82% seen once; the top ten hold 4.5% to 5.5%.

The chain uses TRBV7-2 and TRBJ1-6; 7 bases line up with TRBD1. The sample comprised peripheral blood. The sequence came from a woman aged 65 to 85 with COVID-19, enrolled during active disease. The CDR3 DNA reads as TGTGCCAGCAGCATCTCGACAGGGCCCTTCCACTTT. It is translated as CASSISTGPFHF.